By sample fraction, the clone carrying this T cell receptor (beta chain) is medium-sized. The antigen remains unidentified. The protocol was immunoSEQ multiplex PCR, while the TCRdb copy is restricted to in-frame clones and leaves out a portion. The sample holds more than 6,500 clones, 65% to 75% seen once. The entry originates in a study of somatic mutations in cytotoxic T cells in rheumatoid arthritis. Study-level information: Nearly 100% purity was obtained when some V beta antibody-stained T-cell populations were flow-sorted; these included V beta1+ cells sequenced for TCRB. Study-level points and caveats: Healthy controls did not share the age-linked increase in CD8+ clonality seen in rheumatoid arthritis patients. The authors did not know the antigen targets of the expanded CD8+ clones.

V lost 6 bases and J lost 7, with 15 bases in between. The V gene's germline CDR1 is SQVTM and CDR2 ANQGSEA. The CDR3 runs 12 residues. The sample taken for sequencing was CD8+ T cells sorted from blood. The TCR originated in a man in his forties or fifties in good health. The chain joins TRBV29-1 to TRBJ1-1; D uncertain. The CDR3: CSVSKSGSEAFF. The CDR3 nucleotides are TGCAGCGTCTCTAAATCGGGAAGTGAAGCTTTCTTT.